This T cell receptor (beta chain) was retrieved from a study of naive CD8 T cells in extremely preterm neonates. Findings and caveats of the study: CDR3 nucleotide sharing was 2.7% in preterm, roughly 0.39% term, 0.03% children, approximately 0.0091% adults. Relative to older groups, preterm infants had shorter, less trimmed CDR3s with fewer N additions.

Healthy children aged 16-56 months having elective surgery, and healthy nonsmoking adults, gave blood. Sorted cells: live naive CD8+ T cells, CD45RA+CCR7+, Annexin V-negative. In the case of this clone: Its antigen is not known.

The data were produced by immunoSEQ multiplex PCR, yet TCRdb's version contains in-frame clones alone and is incomplete. In the table there are 5,500 to 6,000 clones, roughly 96% of which are singletons. The V and J ends lost 8 bases and 2 bases respectively, with 19 bases between them. This CDR3 has 15 amino acids. Germline CDR1 reads SGHRS; CDR2 reads YFSETQ. The TCR sequence derives from a human donor in good health. The sample consisted of naive CD8+ T cells from blood. The J gene is TRBJ1-2, the V gene TRBV5-1; maybe TRBD1 (6 bases). In nucleotides, the CDR3 is TGCGCCAGTAGCAATGCAGGGGTTAAAAACTATGGCTACACCTTC. Translation: CASSNAGVKNYGYTF.